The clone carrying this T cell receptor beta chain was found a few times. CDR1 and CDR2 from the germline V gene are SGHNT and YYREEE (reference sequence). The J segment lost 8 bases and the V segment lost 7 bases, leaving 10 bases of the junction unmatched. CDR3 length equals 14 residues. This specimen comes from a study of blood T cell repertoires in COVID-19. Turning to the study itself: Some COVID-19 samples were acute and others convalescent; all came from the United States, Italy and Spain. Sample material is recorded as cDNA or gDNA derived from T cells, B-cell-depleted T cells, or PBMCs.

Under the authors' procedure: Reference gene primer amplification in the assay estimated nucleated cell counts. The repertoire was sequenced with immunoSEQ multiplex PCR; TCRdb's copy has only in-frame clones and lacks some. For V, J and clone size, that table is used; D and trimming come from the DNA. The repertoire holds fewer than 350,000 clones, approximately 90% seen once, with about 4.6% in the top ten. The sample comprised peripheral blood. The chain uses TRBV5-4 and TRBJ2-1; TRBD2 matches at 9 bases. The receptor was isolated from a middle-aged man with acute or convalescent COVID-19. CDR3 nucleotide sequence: TGTGCCAGCTCCCCCGGGACTAGCCCGTATGAGCAGTTCTTC. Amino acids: CASSPGTSPYEQFF.